The clone carrying this T cell receptor beta chain has just one count. Its matching antigen is unknown. The data are from a study of cytomegalovirus exposure and HLA in healthy donors. General observations from the study: What was likely a sequencing artifact was a cluster of highly shared sequence variants. Earlier analysis yielded a pattern in which most TCR beta V segments were productive about 87% or about 30% of the time. A later analysis showed TCR association rates differing by HLA locus, peaking at DRB1 and lowest at HLA-C.

The CDR3 covers 13 residues. Germline lookup yields CDR1 MNHEY and CDR2 SMNVEV (reference sequence). V lost 3 bases, J lost 5 bases, and 8 bases lay in between. PCR involved 60 Vbeta and 13 Jbeta primers. Clones were sequenced by immunoSEQ multiplex PCR, and TCRdb holds only the in-frame ones, with some missing. The profile covers approximately 110,000 clones, with around 70% appearing a single time and roughly 11% taken by the ten largest. This receptor was taken from a man between 40 and 49 years old in good health and CMV-seropositive. The chain is built from TRBV27 and TRBJ1-5; D is uncertain. Material: PBMCs. CDR3 sequence (DNA): TGTGCCAGCAGTTTCGGGGAGTATCAGCCCCAGCATTTT. This sequence encodes CASSFGEYQPQHF.